The 15 T cell receptor beta chains reported below all come from one sample, sequenced in a study of shared clonotypes between healthy human individuals. Here immunoSEQ multiplex PCR was the method, and the copy in TCRdb shows in-frame clones only, minus some. The table lists 1 million to 1.3 million clones, about 84% of them singletons. The sequencing sample was made of memory CD4+ T cells from PBMCs. Subset noted: CD45RA-negative fraction. The source of these receptors is a man between 18 and 29 years old in good health. Some clones in this sample may be carry-over from other donors' samples.

As DNA, the CDR3 is TGTGCCAGCAGCCGAGCGGGAGTATTAGAGCAGTTCTTC. It specifies CASSRAGVLEQFF. The chain has TRBV7-2 and TRBJ2-1; TRBD2 aligns across 8 bases. V lost 5 bases and J lost 10; bases outside the gene matches: 7. The CDR3 runs 13 residues. Germline V CDR1 and CDR2: SGHTA, FQGNSA.

CDR3 residues: CASRGSLGPGYF. DNA of the CDR3: TGTGCCAGCAGGGGGTCCTTGGGCCCCGGGTACTTC. This sequence joins TRBV6-5 and TRBJ2-7; D is unclear. Trimming took off 6 bases at V and 12 bases at J, with 18 bases between the two ends. Germline V gene lookup returns CDR1 MNHEY and CDR2 SVGAGI. The CDR3 runs 12 residues.

The V and J genes are TRBV6-5 and TRBJ1-1; D gene uncertain. The CDR3 contains 16 residues. Deletions cut 4 bases from V and 4 bases from J, with 19 bases between. In germline, CDR1 is MNHEY, CDR2 SVGAGI. CDR3 sequence reads: CASSSPSSNWGTEAFF. The CDR3 bases are TGTGCCAGCAGTTCCCCCTCCAGTAACTGGGGCACTGAAGCTTTCTTT.

This sequence joins TRBV9 and TRBJ2-3; D might be TRBD1 (5 bases). Germline-derived CDR1 and CDR2 are SGDLS and YYNGEE. Trimming shortened V by 3 bases and J by 0 bases, and 8 bases separated the two germline ends. This CDR3 comprises 14 residues. In DNA, the CDR3 is TGTGCCAGCAGCGACAGGTCTAGCACAGATACGCAGTATTTT. It yields the protein CASSDRSSTDTQYF. Variable domain in full (rest from reference TRBV9 and TRBJ2-3): DSGVTQTPKHLITATGQRVTLRCSPRSGDLSVYWYQQSLDQGLQFLIQYYNGEERAKGNILERFSAQQFPDLHSELNLSSLELGDSALYFCASSDRSSTDTQYFGPGTRLTVL.

V and J are TRBV2 and TRBJ2-2; unclear D gene. This CDR3 is built from 13 residues. CDR1 is SNHLY, CDR2 FYNNEI, per germline. Trimming removed 2 bases from V and 6 bases from J, with 7 bases in between. Here the CDR3 reads CASSETGPGELFF. CDR3 nucleotides: TGTGCCAGCAGTGAAACGGGCCCCGGGGAGCTGTTTTTT.

The chain employs TRBV5-1 and TRBJ2-3, with D possibly matching TRBD1 (5 bases). V lost 4 bases to trimming and J lost 0 bases, with 12 bases between them. The CDR3 consists of 15 residues. Germline values: CDR1 SGHRS, CDR2 YFSETQ. CDR3 nucleotides: TGCGCCAGCAGCCTGACAGCAACTAGCACAGATACGCAGTATTTT. Its protein product is CASSLTATSTDTQYF.

The chain uses TRBV4-3 and TRBJ2-1; 10 bases agree with TRBD2. The V gene end was trimmed by 1 base and the J gene end by 7 bases; junction bases not matched to a gene: 7. The CDR3 sequence is 16 residues long. Germline V gene lookup returns CDR1 LGHNA and CDR2 YSLEER. CDR3 coding DNA: TGCGCCAGCAGCCAAGGTCAGAGCGGGAGGGAGAATGAGCAGTTCTTC. It is translated as CASSQGQSGRENEQFF.

The gene calls are TRBV7-7 and TRBJ2-7; D is unclear. This CDR3 contains 13 residues. V gave up 0 bases and J gave up 6 bases, with 9 bases separating them. The germline CDR1 and CDR2 sequences are SSHAT and FNYEAQ (reference sequence). CDR3 loop: CASSLAGGGEQYF. The DNA for the CDR3 is TGTGCCAGCAGCTTAGCGGGCGGCGGCGAGCAGTACTTC.

The chain uses TRBV28 and TRBJ2-3, with a weak D call TRBD2 (6 bases). Germline-derived CDR1 and CDR2 are MDHEN and SYDVKM. With 5 bases removed from V and 4 bases from J, the gap between germline ends came to 16 bases. The CDR3 spans 15 residues. CDR3 sequence reads: CASSPLGGAADTQYF. CDR3 sequence (DNA): TGTGCCAGCAGTCCCTTGGGGGGAGCTGCAGATACGCAGTATTTT.

The chain uses TRBV15 and TRBJ2-3, with D possibly matching TRBD2 (5 bases). The ends were cut back, 0 bases at V and 6 bases at J, with 19 bases in the middle. The germline CDR1 and CDR2 sequences are LNHNV and YYDKDF (reference sequence). The length of the CDR3 is 17 residues. This chain's CDR3 is CATSRDGIRASSDTQYF. For the CDR3, the DNA is TGTGCCACCAGCAGAGATGGAATTAGGGCTAGCAGCGATACGCAGTATTTT.

This chain links TRBV15 with TRBJ2-5; D unresolved. The CDR3 consists of 14 residues. The ends were cut back, 0 bases at V and 7 bases at J, with 12 bases in the middle. The germline V gene encodes CDR1 LNHNV and CDR2 YYDKDF (reference sequence). CDR3 amino acids: CATSRDSIVVTQYF. CDR3 coding DNA: TGTGCCACCAGCAGAGATTCAATTGTCGTGACCCAGTACTTC.

The chain recombines TRBV19 with TRBJ1-1; D ambiguous. V lost 1 base to trimming and J lost 4 bases, with 13 bases between them. The germline gives CDR1 LNHDA, CDR2 SQIVND (reference sequence). The CDR3 has 15 residues. CDR3 amino acids: CASSIVLGGGTEAFF. The CDR3 nucleotides are TGTGCCAGTAGTATAGTATTGGGAGGTGGCACTGAAGCTTTCTTT. The complete variable domain, with remaining parts taken from reference TRBV19 and TRBJ1-1, reads DGGITQSPKYLFRKEGQNVTLSCEQNLNHDAMYWYRQDPGQGLRLIYYSQIVNDFQKGDIAEGYSVSREKKESFPLTVTSAQKNPTAFYLCASSIVLGGGTEAFFGQGTRLTVV.

CDR3 in amino acids: CASSLGHTGELFF. The CDR3 DNA follows: TGCGCCAGCAGCTTGGGGCACACCGGGGAGCTGTTTTTT. The V gene is TRBV5-1, the J gene TRBJ2-2; D not certain. Germline loops: CDR1 SGHRS, CDR2 YFSETQ. V was shortened by 0 bases and J by 3 bases, with 3 bases between the two germline ends. The CDR3 runs 13 residues.

This clone was found once. The CDR3 sequence is CASSDQERSLFSGNTIYF. The CDR3 DNA is TGTGCCAGCAGTGACCAGGAAAGATCTCTTTTCTCTGGAAACACCATATATTTT. The chain joins TRBV6-4 to TRBJ1-3; D uncertain. CDR1 and CDR2 from the germline V gene are MRHNA and SNTAGT. The CDR3 runs to 18 residues. Trimming took off 2 bases at V and 0 bases at J, with 17 bases between the two ends.

This clone was counted a few times. The V and J genes are TRBV5-1 and TRBJ2-5, with D tentatively TRBD1 (6 bases). Germline V gene sequence: CDR1 SGHRS, CDR2 YFSETQ. Between the trimmed V and J ends, which lost 4 bases and 1 base, there was a span of 14 bases. This CDR3 has 15 residues. The CDR3 DNA sequence: TGCGCCAGCAGCCCAACAGGACAGCTCCAAGAGACCCAGTACTTC. Translating it yields CASSPTGQLQETQYF.